This is a list of T cell receptor beta chains from one sample in a study of blood T cell repertoires in COVID-19. TCRdb's copy holds only in-frame clones and misses some; the assay was immunoSEQ multiplex PCR. There are approximately 200,000 clones in the sample; more than 75% occur only once, and approximately 6.2% lies in the top ten. The source material was peripheral blood. These receptors all stem from a man in his fifties or sixties who had recovered from COVID-19. Both conserved end residues are part of each CDR3. The order of the fields is clone size, J gene, V gene, D gene, CDR3 DNA, CDR3 protein. The D gene is left open where the match is weak. For some rows the clone size is stated as once, few or many, or as a class when expanded; others skip it.

- TRBJ2-5 TRBV5-1 TRBD2 TGCGCCCGCGGGGGGGGCGGGGGCGAAGGAGAGACCCAGTACTTC CARGGGGGEGETQYF
- TRBJ1-2 TRBV5-6 - TGTGCCAGCAGCTTGGGGAGGGGGGGCCTCCCGGGCGGCTACACCTTC CASSLGRGGLPGGYTF
- TRBJ1-2 TRBV7-2 TRBD1 TGTGCCAGCAGCTTCAAAACAGGGGTTGGGTTCTATGGCTACACCTTC CASSFKTGVGFYGYTF
- TRBJ2-1 TRBV7-2 - TGTGCCAGCAGCTCAGAGGGTTACTCCTACAATGAGCAGTTCTTC CASSSEGYSYNEQFF
- TRBJ2-3 TRBV28 TRBD2 TGTGCCAGCAATAGCGGGGGACAGCCCACAGATACGCAGTATTTT CASNSGGQPTDTQYF
- TRBJ2-1 TRBV9 TRBD1 TGTGCCAGCAGCGTACACCGGGACAGGTCAAATGAGCAGTTCTTC CASSVHRDRSNEQFF
- TRBJ1-1 TRBV11-2 TRBD1 TGTGCCAGCAGCCCGAGGGACAGGGGCCCGAACACTGAAGCTTTCTTT CASSPRDRGPNTEAFF
- TRBJ1-2 TRBV6-6 TRBD1 TGTGCCAGCAGCCTCTGGACAGGGTACCCTAACTATGGCTACACCTTC CASSLWTGYPNYGYTF
- TRBJ2-5 TRBV27 - TGTGCCAGCAGTTCAGGGACTTCTAACCCCCGCGTGGCCCAGTACTTC CASSSGTSNPRVAQYF
- TRBJ2-3 TRBV3-1/TRBV3-2 TRBD2 TGTGCCAGCAGGGACAGCGGGAGGTCGGATACGCAGTATTTT CASRDSGRSDTQYF
- TRBJ2-3 TRBV2 TRBD2 TGTGCCAGCTGGGGGACTAGCGGGAGCGATACGCAGTATTTT CASWGTSGSDTQYF
- TRBJ2-7 TRBV9 - TGTGCCAGCAGCGTAGGGCACGAGCAGTACTTC CASSVGHEQYF
- TRBJ1-2 TRBV6-5 TRBD1 TGTGCCAGCAGTACAGGGGGGAGGTTGTATGGCTACACCTTC CASSTGGRLYGYTF
- TRBJ2-1 TRBV27 TRBD2 TGTGCCAGCACCATCGCCCGGCTAGCGGGCCCTTGGTTCTTC CASTIARLAGPWFF
- TRBJ2-3 TRBV11-2 TRBD2 TGTGCCAGCAGCTCTCGGACTAGCGGGAGCACAGATACGCAGTATTTT CASSSRTSGSTDTQYF
once TRBJ2-1 TRBV10-1 TRBD2 TGCGCCAGCAGTATAGCGGGGCCTCTCGATGAGCAGTTCTTC CASSIAGPLDEQFF
- TRBJ2-1 TRBV5-6 - TGTGCCAGCAGCTTGGCCGGCGGGGACAGGCAGTTCTTC CASSLAGGDRQFF
- TRBJ1-4 TRBV30 - TGTGCCTGGGCCCGGGTAGCTAATGAAAAACTGTTTTTT CAWARVANEKLFF
once TRBJ1-1 TRBV19 TRBD1 TGTGCCAGTACCCCCAGGGGGGCGAGGTTAAGGGACACTGAAGCTTTCTTT CASTPRGARLRDTEAFF
- TRBJ1-2 TRBV7-9 - TGTGCCAGCAGCCACGAAACGGGGGGGTCTAACTATGGCTACACCTTC CASSHETGGSNYGYTF
- TRBJ2-2 TRBV19 TRBD1 TGTGCCAGTAGGGGGACAGAGAACACCGGGGAGCTGTTTTTT CASRGTENTGELFF
- TRBJ1-2 TRBV14 - TGTGCCAGCAGCCAACGGGGGGGTTATGGCTACACCTTC CASSQRGGYGYTF
- TRBJ2-1 TRBV3-1/TRBV3-2 - TGTGCCAGCAGCCTCAGAGGTAGCGACGAGCAGTTCTTC CASSLRGSDEQFF
once TRBJ2-2 TRBV27 TRBD1 TGTGCCAGCAGGACAGGGCCGTTTTCGAACACCGGGGAGCTGTTTTTT CASRTGPFSNTGELFF
- TRBJ1-2 TRBV15 - TGTGCCACCAGCCAGGGGTGGAACTATGGCTACACCTTC CATSQGWNYGYTF
once TRBJ2-7 TRBV4-3 TRBD2 TGCGCCAGCAGCCAAGAGCTGGCGGGGGGCTACGAGCAGTACTTC CASSQELAGGYEQYF
- TRBJ2-3 TRBV7-2 TRBD2 TGTGCCAGCAGCATAACTAGCGGGGGGGCAGATACGCAGTATTTT CASSITSGGADTQYF
- TRBJ2-1 TRBV24-1 - TGTGCCACCAGTGGTGGACTTGAGGGGGATGAGCAGTTCTTC CATSGGLEGDEQFF
- TRBJ1-3 TRBV5-1 - TGCGCCAGCAGCTTGGCAACAGGGTCTGGAAACACCATATATTTT CASSLATGSGNTIYF
- TRBJ2-4 TRBV19 - TGTGCCAGTAGTATAGTGGGGGGGCGATGGGCCAAAAACATTCAGTACTTC CASSIVGGRWAKNIQYF
- TRBJ1-4 TRBV6-6 - TGTGCCAGCAGTTATAGGGGGGGGAACTCTGAAAAACTGTTTTTT CASSYRGGNSEKLFF
once TRBJ2-5 TRBV11-1 - TGTGCCAGCAGCCCCCTACAGGTACCCATTCAAGAGACCCAGTACTTC CASSPLQVPIQETQYF
- TRBJ1-1 TRBV7-3 - TGTGCCAGCGGTACACAGCTGAACACTGAAGCTTTCTTT CASGTQLNTEAFF
once TRBJ1-1 TRBV29-1 - TGCAGCGTTGGTCCAGGATGGAACACTGAAGCTTTCTTT CSVGPGWNTEAFF
- TRBJ1-4 TRBV6-5 TRBD1 TGTGCCAGCAGTTACGAGGGGGCAGCTAATGAAAAACTGTTTTTT CASSYEGAANEKLFF
- TRBJ2-7 TRBV5-1 - TGCGCCAGCAGCTTGATATCATCCGGGACTGGGACCTACGAGCAGTACTTC CASSLISSGTGTYEQYF
- TRBJ2-1 TRBV9 TRBD2 TGTGCCAGCAGCCCGGTAGCGGGGTGGGCCTACAATGAGCAGTTCTTC CASSPVAGWAYNEQFF
few TRBJ2-2 TRBV6-5 TRBD2 TGTGCCAGCAGTTACCGGACTAGCGGGAACACCGGGGAGCTGTTTTTT CASSYRTSGNTGELFF
once TRBJ2-1 TRBV27 - TGTGCCAGCAGTTTCTCGGGACTGAGTACCAGCTCCTACAATGAGCAGTTCTTC CASSFSGLSTSSYNEQFF
- TRBJ2-1 TRBV6-1 TRBD2 TGTGCCAGCAGTGAAGCGCCGGGACTAGCGGGACTCAATGAGCAGTTCTTC CASSEAPGLAGLNEQFF
- TRBJ1-4 TRBV4-2 - TGTGCCAGCAGCCAAGATCCCGGAGTGGTAAATGAAAAACTGTTTTTT CASSQDPGVVNEKLFF
- TRBJ2-1 TRBV15 TRBD1 TGTGCCACCAGCATTCCCGGGACAGGGTATACTGAGCAGTTCTTC CATSIPGTGYTEQFF
- TRBJ1-5 TRBV28 - TGTGCCAGCAGTTTACCCCTAGGCACTGGCAATCAGCCCCAGCATTTT CASSLPLGTGNQPQHF
once TRBJ2-3 TRBV30 - TGTGCCTGGAGTGTACTATCTGGGACTAGCACAGATACGCAGTATTTT CAWSVLSGTSTDTQYF
- TRBJ1-1 TRBV19 TRBD1 TGTGCCAGTAGTATTCAGGGGGACACTGAAGCTTTCTTT CASSIQGDTEAFF
- TRBJ1-5 TRBV6-5 - TGTGCCAGCAGTTACTCAAGAGGGAATCAGCCCCAGCATTTT CASSYSRGNQPQHF
- TRBJ2-7 TRBV9 TRBD2 TGTGCCAGCAGCGTAGGTTTGCGGGGGGGCTACGAGCAGTACTTC CASSVGLRGGYEQYF
- TRBJ1-2 TRBV30 - TGTGCCTGGAGTGTGTCTCTTACGGGCTATGGCTACACCTTC CAWSVSLTGYGYTF
- TRBJ2-1 TRBV11-3 TRBD2 TGTGCCAGCAGCTTAGACTCGGGACTAGCGGGAAACAATGAGCAGTTCTTC CASSLDSGLAGNNEQFF
- TRBJ2-7 TRBV13 TRBD2 TGTGCCAGCAGCCGGGGGGCCTACGAGCAGTACTTC CASSRGAYEQYF
- TRBJ1-2 TRBV7-2 - TGTGCCAGCAGCCCTCTCGGGGAACCTCGTTACTACACCTTC CASSPLGEPRYYTF
- TRBJ2-3 TRBV3-1/TRBV3-2 - TGTGCCAGCAGCCAGGAACAGGGATTCACAGATACGCAGTATTTT CASSQEQGFTDTQYF
- TRBJ2-5 TRBV7-3 - TGTGCCAGCAGCTTCGGCGGTTTAGAGACCCAGTACTTC CASSFGGLETQYF
- TRBJ2-1 TRBV7-2 - TGTGCCAGCAGCTTAGAGACTAGGGGGGGCCACAATGAGCAGTTCTTC CASSLETRGGHNEQFF
- TRBJ2-7 TRBV5-1 - TGCGCCAGCAGCTTTGGACAGAGCTACGAGCAGTACTTC CASSFGQSYEQYF
- TRBJ2-7 TRBV5-4 - TGTGCCAGCAGCTCTCCCGGCATGGGGGCAGGCTTC CASSSPGMGAGF
- TRBJ1-6 TRBV5-4 TRBD1 TGTGCCAGCAGCGACCAGACAGGGAGTAATTCACCCCTCCACTTT CASSDQTGSNSPLHF
- TRBJ2-7 TRBV3-1/TRBV3-2 - TGTGCCAGCACTACCTCAGGGCGGGAGCAGTACTTC CASTTSGREQYF
- TRBJ1-5 TRBV23-1 - TGCGCCAGCAGTCGCGACAGTAATCAGCCCCAGCATTTT CASSRDSNQPQHF